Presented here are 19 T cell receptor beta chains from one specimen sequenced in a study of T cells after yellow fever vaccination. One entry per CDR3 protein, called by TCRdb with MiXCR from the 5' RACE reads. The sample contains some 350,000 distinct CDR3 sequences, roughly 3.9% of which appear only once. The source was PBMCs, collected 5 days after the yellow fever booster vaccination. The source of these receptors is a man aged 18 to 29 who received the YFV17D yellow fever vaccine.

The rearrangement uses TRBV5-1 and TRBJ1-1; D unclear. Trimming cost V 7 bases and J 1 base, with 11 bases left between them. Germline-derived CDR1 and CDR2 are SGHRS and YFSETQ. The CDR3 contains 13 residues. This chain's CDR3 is CASGSSENTEAFF. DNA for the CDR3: TGCGCCAGCGGGAGCTCAGAGAACACTGAAGCTTTCTTT.

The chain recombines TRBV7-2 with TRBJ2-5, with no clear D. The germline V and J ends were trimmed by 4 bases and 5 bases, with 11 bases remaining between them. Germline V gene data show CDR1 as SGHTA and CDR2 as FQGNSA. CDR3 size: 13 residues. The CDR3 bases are TGTGCCAGCAGCTCCTCGGGTGTTGAGACCCAGTACTTC. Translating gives CASSSSGVETQYF. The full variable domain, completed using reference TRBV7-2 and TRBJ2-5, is GAGVSQSPSNKVTEKGKDVELRCDPISGHTALYWYRQSLGQGLEFLIYFQGNSAPDKSGLPSDRFSAERTGGSVSTLTIQRTQQEDSAVYLCASSSSGVETQYFGPGTRLLVL.

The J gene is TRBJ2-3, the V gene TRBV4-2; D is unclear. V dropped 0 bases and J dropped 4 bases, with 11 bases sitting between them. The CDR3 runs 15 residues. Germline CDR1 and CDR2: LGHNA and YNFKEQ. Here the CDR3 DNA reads TGTGCCAGCAGCCAAGAAGGAGTTAGGGCAGATACGCAGTATTTT. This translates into CASSQEGVRADTQYF.

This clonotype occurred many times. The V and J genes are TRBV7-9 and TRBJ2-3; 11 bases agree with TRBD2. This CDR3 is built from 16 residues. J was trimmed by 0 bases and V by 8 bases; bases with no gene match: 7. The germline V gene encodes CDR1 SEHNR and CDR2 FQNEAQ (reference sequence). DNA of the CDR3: TGTGCCAGCCACAAGGGACTAGCGGCTAGCACAGATACGCAGTATTTT. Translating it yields CASHKGLAASTDTQYF.

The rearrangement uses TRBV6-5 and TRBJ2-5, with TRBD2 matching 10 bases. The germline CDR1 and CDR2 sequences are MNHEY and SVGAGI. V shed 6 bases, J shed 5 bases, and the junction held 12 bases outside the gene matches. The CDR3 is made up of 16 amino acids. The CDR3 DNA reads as TGTGCCAGCAGCCGGAGGGCTAGCGGGGGCGGGGAGACCCAGTACTTC. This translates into CASSRRASGGGETQYF.

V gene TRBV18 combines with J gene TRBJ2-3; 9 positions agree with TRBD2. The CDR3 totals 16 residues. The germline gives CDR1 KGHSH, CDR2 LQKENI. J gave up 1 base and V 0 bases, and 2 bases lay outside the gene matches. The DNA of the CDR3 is TGTGCCAGCTCACCACCGGCGGGGGGGGGCACAGATACGCAGTATTTT. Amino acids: CASSPPAGGGTDTQYF.

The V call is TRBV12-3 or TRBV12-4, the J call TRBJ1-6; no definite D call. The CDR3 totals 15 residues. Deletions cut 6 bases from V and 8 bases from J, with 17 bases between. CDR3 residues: CASSRRTPVDSPLHF. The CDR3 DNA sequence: TGTGCCAGCAGCCGACGGACGCCCGTCGATTCACCCCTCCACTTT.

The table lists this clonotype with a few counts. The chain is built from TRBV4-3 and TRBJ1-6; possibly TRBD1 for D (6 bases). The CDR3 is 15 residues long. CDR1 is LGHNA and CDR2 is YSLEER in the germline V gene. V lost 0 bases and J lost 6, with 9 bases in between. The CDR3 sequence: CASSQEAGANSPLHF. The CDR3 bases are TGCGCCAGCAGCCAAGAAGCGGGGGCTAATTCACCCCTCCACTTT.

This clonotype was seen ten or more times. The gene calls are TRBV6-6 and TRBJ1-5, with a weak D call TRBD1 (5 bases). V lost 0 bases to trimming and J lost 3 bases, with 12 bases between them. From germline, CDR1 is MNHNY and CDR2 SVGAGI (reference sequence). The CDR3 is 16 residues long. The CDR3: CASSYSPGRSNQPQHF. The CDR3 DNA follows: TGTGCCAGCAGTTACTCCCCGGGGCGCTCCAATCAGCCCCAGCATTTT.

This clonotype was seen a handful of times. In DNA, the CDR3 is TGTGCCAGCAGCGCGGGACGGCTCGGGACTGAAGCTTTCTTT. Its translation is CASSAGRLGTEAFF. The rearrangement joins TRBV7-9 to TRBJ1-1; a possible D gene is TRBD1 (5 bases). Germline loops: CDR1 SEHNR, CDR2 FQNEAQ (reference sequence). The CDR3 runs 14 residues. Deletions cut 5 bases from V and 5 bases from J, with 15 bases between.

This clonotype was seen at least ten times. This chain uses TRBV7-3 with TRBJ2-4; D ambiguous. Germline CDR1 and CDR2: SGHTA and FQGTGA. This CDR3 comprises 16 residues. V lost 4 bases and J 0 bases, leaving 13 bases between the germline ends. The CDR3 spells CASSSDLSLAKNIQYF. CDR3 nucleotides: TGTGCCAGCAGCTCGGATCTTTCACTAGCCAAAAACATTCAGTACTTC.

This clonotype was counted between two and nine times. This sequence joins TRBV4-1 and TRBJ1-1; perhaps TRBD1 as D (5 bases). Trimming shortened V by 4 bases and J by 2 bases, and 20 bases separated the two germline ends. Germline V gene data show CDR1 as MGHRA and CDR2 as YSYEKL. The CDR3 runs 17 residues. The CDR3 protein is CASSPRGVGDFNTEAFF. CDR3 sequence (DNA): TGCGCCAGCAGCCCGCGGGGCGTCGGAGATTTTAACACTGAAGCTTTCTTT.

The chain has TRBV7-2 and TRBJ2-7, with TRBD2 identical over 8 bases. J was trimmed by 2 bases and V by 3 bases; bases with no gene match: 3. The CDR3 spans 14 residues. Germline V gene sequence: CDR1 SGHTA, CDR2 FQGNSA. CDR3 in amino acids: CASSFSGVPYEQYF. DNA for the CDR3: TGTGCCAGCAGCTTTAGCGGGGTCCCCTACGAGCAGTACTTC.

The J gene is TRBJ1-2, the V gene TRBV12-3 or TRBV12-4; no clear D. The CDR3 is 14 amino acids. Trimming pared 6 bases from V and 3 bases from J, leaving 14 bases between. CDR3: CASSPTARHYGYTF. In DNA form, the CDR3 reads TGTGCCAGCAGCCCGACGGCAAGGCACTATGGCTACACCTTC.

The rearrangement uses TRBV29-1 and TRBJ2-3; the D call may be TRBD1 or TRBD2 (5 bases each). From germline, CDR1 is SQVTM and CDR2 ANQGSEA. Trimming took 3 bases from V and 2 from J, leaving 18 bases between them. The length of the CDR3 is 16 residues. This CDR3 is CSVDTGASSLTDTQYF. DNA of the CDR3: TGCAGCGTTGATACCGGGGCTAGCTCCCTCACAGATACGCAGTATTTT.

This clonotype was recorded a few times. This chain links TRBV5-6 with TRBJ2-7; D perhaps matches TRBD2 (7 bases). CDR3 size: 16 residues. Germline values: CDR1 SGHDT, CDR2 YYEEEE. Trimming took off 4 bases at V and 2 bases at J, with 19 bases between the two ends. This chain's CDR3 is CASSRAGRGAAYEQYF. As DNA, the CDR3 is TGTGCCAGCAGCAGGGCAGGACGGGGGGCCGCCTACGAGCAGTACTTC.

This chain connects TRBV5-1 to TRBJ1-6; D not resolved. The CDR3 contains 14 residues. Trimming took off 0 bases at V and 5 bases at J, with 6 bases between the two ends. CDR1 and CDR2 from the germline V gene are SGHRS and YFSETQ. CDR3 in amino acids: CASSLGTHNSPLHF. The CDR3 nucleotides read TGCGCCAGCAGCTTGGGGACCCATAATTCACCCCTCCACTTT. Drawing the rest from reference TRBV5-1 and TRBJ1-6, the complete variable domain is KAGVTQTPRYLIKTRGQQVTLSCSPISGHRSVSWYQQTPGQGLQFLFEYFSETQRNKGNFPGRFSGRQFSNSRSEMNVSTLELGDSALYLCASSLGTHNSPLHFGNGTRLTVT.

The chain's CDR3 is CASSVRDRGGNEQFF. The DNA of the CDR3 is TGTGCCAGCAGTGTACGGGACAGGGGCGGAAATGAGCAGTTCTTC. V is TRBV12-3 or TRBV12-4 and J is TRBJ2-1; TRBD1 aligns across 10 bases. V lost 5 bases to trimming and J lost 7 bases; unmatched junction nucleotides: 8. The CDR3 sequence is 15 residues long.

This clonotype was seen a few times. DNA of the CDR3: TGTGCCAGCTCTTGGGGGGGGCTCAACAATGAGCAGTTCTTC. It is translated as CASSWGGLNNEQFF. The chain carries TRBV6-5 and TRBJ2-1, with D tentatively TRBD2 (7 bases). The germline V and J ends were trimmed by 8 bases and 5 bases, with 16 bases remaining between them. Germline CDR1 reads MNHEY; CDR2 reads SVGAGI. CDR3 length: 14 residues.